The entry below gives a single T cell receptor beta chain sequence along with its context. The junction does not match germline at one end; this may be a read error. The data belong to a study of control samples from healthy donors and cancer patients. The method was immunoSEQ multiplex PCR; TCRdb's version includes in-frame clones alone and lacks a portion of them. The sample holds about 160,000 clones, approximately 90% seen once. The CDR3 covers 13 residues. Germline loops: CDR1 SNHLY, CDR2 FYNNEI. V gene TRBV2 combines with J gene TRBJ2-7, with 7 bases fitting TRBD1. The sequence derives from a man aged 25-40 years in good health. Material for sequencing was blood. The CDR3 nucleotides read TGTGCCAGCAATGAAGGACAGGTCAACGAGCAGTACTTC. Encoded protein: CASNEGQVNEQYF.